This T cell receptor (beta chain) was recorded in a study of blood T cell repertoires in COVID-19 (TCRdb year 2020). For context, the study as a whole: Collaborator samples came from the United States, Italy and Spain and covered acute and convalescent phases of COVID-19. The material from the prospective study consisted of cDNA or gDNA derived from T cells, B-cell-depleted T cells, or PBMCs. The dataset comprised deeply sampled blood TCRbeta repertoires from subjects exposed to, actively infected with, or recovered from COVID-19. The repertoires were made available in a free public database intended to serve as a resource for research on the immune response to SARS-CoV-2. The samples were drawn from the first 160 participants of the ongoing ImmuneRACE study and from roughly 1,300 subjects provided by 6 global collaborators. The sample metadata nearly always contained a de-identified subject ID, COVID-19 status, age in years and sex. Where available, HLA class I and class II types were taken from metadata supplied by the sample provider and were not determined by assay-based typing.

Study-level results and caveats: How much clinical and demographic metadata was included differed by source and by participant, and the metadata was provided uncurated.

This clone appeared a few times. What this receptor recognizes is not known. Per-nucleotide qualities are absent, and no much larger clonotype sits a single base away. The immunoSEQ Assay, a bias-controlled multiplex PCR, was used to amplify TCRbeta CDR3 regions from genomic DNA. In the authors' own workflow: The number of nucleated cells in each sample was estimated by amplification of reference gene primers within the assay. To quantify the absolute abundance of each unique TCRbeta CDR3 rearrangement, sequence reads were collapsed and filtered. For each sample, productive Simpson clonality was calculated by taking the square root of Simpson's diversity index across productive rearrangements. TCRdb's version of the immuneACCESS table is confined to in-frame rearrangements and falls short of the full clone set. An unresolved V gene accounts for under half of the shortfall where checked; the remainder is of unknown origin. V, J and clone size reflect that table, while D and trimming were determined from the DNA. The sample table shows roughly 280,000 clones, and 87% are seen once. Together, the top ten hold 2.2% of the sample.

CDR1 MNHNY and CDR2 SVGAGI are derived from the germline V gene (reference sequence). The CDR3 starts with the cysteine, ends with the phenylalanine, and has 15 residues. CDR3 DNA only is kept here, 45 bases in frame from base 1. V loses 5 bases, J loses 2 bases, and the germline ends lie 13 bases apart. Another Seattle source contributed samples from volunteer blood donors who had recovered from COVID-19. Whole blood was collected in K2EDTA tubes by collaborating institutions according to the institutions' own protocols. For TCRbeta analysis, collaborators shipped samples as frozen whole blood, isolated PBMCs, or DNA extracted from either of those sample types.

The sequenced material came from peripheral blood. This clonotype was obtained from a woman between 50 and 59 years old who had recovered from COVID-19. The chain couples TRBV6-6 to TRBJ1-3, and TRBD1 may be the D gene, going by 6 matching bases. This receptor has the CDR3 CASSPRNRAGNTIYF. The base sequence is TGTGCCAGCAGTCCAAGAAACAGGGCTGGAAACACCATATATTTT.